This TCR beta chain was observed in a study of T-cell memory formation after mild COVID-19. Study as a whole: Each donor largely had its own TCR clusters.

TCR alpha and TCR beta cDNA libraries carrying sample barcodes and UMIs were produced by 5'RACE using constant-segment primers. TCRdb independently ran MiXCR on the 5' RACE reads; one entry per CDR3 protein. This sample has about 130,000 distinct CDR3 sequences, with about a sixth found just once. Findings of the study overall: Clones contracting over day 15 to 85 were CD4/CD8 balanced, with later expanders leaning CD4+. Second-wave clones that peaked on day 37 lacked confirmed SARS-CoV-2 specificity.

Comment on this clonotype: The antigen is unknown.

This CDR3 contains 13 residues. Germline V lookup: CDR1 MNHEY, CDR2 SVGAGI. Trimming cost V 2 bases and J 6 bases, with 9 bases left between them. The sequenced sample was PBMCs or a T cell subset sorted from them (not recorded which). The gene calls are TRBV6-5 and TRBJ2-3; TRBD1 or TRBD2 may be the D gene (5 bases each). The receptor was isolated from a man aged 18 to 30 who had mild COVID-19 (a few samples of this study predate the infection). Cell type and time point are not known. CDR3 amino acids: CASSYVGEDTQYF. The CDR3 DNA reads TGTGCCAGCAGTTACGTAGGGGAGGATACGCAGTATTTT.